The clone carrying this T cell receptor beta chain was picked up many times. Seattle participants joined during active infection and were tracked over time. This entry is derived from a study of blood T cell repertoires in COVID-19. The assay was immunoSEQ multiplex PCR, and TCRdb's table has in-frame clones only and misses some. Of about 97,000 clones listed, approximately 86% are singletons. Germline V gene lookup returns CDR1 MGHRA and CDR2 YSYEKL. Trimming left V 0 bases short and J 6 bases short, with 17 bases between. This CDR3 is 17 amino acids long. The chain couples TRBV4-1 to TRBJ2-2, with D maybe TRBD1 (5 bases). This TCR was recovered from a woman in her forties or fifties with COVID-19, enrolled during active disease. The sequencing input was peripheral blood. CDR3 DNA sequence: TGCGCCAGCAGCCAAGATTCAGGGTTCGTGTTTTCCGGGGAGCTGTTTTTT. Translated: CASSQDSGFVFSGELFF.